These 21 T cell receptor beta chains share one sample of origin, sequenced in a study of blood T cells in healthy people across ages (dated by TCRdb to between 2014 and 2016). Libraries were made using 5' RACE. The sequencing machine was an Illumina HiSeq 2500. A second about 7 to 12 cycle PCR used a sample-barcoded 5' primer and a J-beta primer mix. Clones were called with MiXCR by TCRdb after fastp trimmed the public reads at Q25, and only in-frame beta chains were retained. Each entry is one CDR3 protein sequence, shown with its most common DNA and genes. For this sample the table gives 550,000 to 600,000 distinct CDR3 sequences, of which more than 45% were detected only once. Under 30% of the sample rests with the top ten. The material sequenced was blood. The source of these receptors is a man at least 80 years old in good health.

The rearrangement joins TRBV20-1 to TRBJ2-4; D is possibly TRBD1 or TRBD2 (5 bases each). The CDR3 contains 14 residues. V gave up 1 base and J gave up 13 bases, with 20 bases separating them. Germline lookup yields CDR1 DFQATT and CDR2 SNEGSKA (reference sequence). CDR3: CSARVGTPRGEQYF. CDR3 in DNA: TGCAGTGCTAGAGTCGGGACCCCTAGGGGAGAGCAGTACTTC.

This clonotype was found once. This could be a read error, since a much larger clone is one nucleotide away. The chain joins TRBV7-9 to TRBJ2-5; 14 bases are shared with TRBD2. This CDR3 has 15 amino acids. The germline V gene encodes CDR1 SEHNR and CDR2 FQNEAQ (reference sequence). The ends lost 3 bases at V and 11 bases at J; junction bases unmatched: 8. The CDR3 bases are TGTGCCAGCAGCTTGGGACTAGCGGGAGCGGATGAGCAGTACTTC. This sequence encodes CASSLGLAGADEQYF.

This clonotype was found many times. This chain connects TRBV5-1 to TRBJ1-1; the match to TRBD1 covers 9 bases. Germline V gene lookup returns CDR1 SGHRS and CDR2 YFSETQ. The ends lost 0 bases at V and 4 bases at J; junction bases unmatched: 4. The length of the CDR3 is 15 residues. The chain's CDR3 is CASSLAGQGTTEAFF. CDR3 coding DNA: TGCGCCAGCAGCTTGGCCGGACAGGGGACCACTGAAGCTTTCTTT.

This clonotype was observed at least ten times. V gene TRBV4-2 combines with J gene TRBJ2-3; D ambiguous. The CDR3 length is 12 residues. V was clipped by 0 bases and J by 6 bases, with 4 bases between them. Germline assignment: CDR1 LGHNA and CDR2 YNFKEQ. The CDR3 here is CASSQDSDTQYF. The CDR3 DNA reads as TGTGCCAGCAGCCAAGATTCCGATACGCAGTATTTT.

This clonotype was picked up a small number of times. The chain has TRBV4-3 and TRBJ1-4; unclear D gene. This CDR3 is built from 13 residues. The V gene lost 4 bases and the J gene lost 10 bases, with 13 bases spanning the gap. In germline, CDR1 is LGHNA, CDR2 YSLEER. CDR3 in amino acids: CASSPRDRGKLFF. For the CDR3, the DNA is TGCGCCAGCAGCCCTCGCGATCGTGGAAAACTGTTTTTT.

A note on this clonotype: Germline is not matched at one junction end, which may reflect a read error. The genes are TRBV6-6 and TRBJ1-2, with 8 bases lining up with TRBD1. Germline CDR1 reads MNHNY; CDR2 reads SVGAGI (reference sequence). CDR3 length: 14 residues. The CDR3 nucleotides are TGTGCCAGCAGACGCGACAGGGGACAACCTTCCGTCTCCTTC. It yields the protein CASRRDRGQPSVSF.

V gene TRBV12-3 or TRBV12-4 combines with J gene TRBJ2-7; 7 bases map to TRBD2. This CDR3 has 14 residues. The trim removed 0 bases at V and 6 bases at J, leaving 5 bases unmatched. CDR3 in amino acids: CASSLAGGFGEQYF. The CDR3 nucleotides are TGTGCCAGCAGTTTAGCGGGAGGGTTTGGCGAGCAGTACTTC.

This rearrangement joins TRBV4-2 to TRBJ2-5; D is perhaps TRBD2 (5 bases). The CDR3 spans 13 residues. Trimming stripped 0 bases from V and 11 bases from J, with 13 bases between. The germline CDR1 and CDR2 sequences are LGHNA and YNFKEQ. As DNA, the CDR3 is TGTGCCAGCAGCCAAGATCTGTTTGGGGAGCAGTACTTC. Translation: CASSQDLFGEQYF.

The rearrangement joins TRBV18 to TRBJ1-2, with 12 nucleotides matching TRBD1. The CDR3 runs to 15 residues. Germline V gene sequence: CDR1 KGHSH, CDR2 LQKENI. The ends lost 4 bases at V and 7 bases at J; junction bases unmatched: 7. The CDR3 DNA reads TGTGCCAGCTCACTACCGGGACAGGGGGCGTCTGGCTACACCTTC. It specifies CASSLPGQGASGYTF.

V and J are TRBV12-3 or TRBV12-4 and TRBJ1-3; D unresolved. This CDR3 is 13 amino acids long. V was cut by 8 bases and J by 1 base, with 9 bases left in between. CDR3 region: CASGVGSGNTIYF. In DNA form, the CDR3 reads TGTGCCAGCGGGGTCGGGTCTGGAAACACCATATATTTT.

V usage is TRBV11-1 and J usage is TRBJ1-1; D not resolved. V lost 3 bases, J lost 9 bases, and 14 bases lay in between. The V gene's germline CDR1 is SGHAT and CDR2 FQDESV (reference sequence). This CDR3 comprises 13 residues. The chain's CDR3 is CASSFRMTEKAFF. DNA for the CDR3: TGTGCCAGCAGCTTTAGGATGACGGAAAAAGCTTTCTTT.

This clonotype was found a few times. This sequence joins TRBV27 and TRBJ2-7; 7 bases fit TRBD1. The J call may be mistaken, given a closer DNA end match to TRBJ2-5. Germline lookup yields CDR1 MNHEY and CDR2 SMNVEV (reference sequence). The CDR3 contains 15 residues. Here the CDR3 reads CASVPGQNYQETQYF. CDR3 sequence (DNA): TGTGCCAGCGTTCCGGGACAGAACTACCAAGAGACCCAGTACTTC.

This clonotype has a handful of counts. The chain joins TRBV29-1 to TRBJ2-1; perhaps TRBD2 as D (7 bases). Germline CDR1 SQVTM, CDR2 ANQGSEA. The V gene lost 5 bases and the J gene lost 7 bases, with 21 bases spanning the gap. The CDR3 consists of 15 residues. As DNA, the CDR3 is TGCAGCGTTACCCCGGCGGGCGGGGGCAGGAATGAGCAGTTCTTC. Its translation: CSVTPAGGGRNEQFF.

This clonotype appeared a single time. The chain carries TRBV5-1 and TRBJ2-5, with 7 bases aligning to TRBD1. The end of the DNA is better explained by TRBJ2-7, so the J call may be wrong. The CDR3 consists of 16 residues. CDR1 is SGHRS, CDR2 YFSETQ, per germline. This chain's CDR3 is CASSLGGERGLNEQYF. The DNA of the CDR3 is TGCGCCAGCAGCTTGGGGGGTGAAAGGGGGCTCAACGAGCAGTACTTC.

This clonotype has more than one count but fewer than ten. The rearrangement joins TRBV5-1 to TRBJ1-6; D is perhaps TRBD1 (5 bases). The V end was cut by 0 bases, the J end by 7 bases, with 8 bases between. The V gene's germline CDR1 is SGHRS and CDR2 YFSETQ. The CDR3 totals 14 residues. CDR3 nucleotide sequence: TGCGCCAGCAGCTTGGGTGACAGCAATTCACCCCTCCACTTT. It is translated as CASSLGDSNSPLHF.

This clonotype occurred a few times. As DNA, the CDR3 is TGTGCCAGCAGGGGGACCTACAATGAGCAGTTCTTC. It translates to CASRGTYNEQFF. V usage is TRBV27 and J usage is TRBJ2-1; D is ambiguous. The CDR3 length is 12 residues. Trimming left V 6 bases short and J 2 bases short, with 5 bases between. Germline values: CDR1 MNHEY, CDR2 SMNVEV (reference sequence).

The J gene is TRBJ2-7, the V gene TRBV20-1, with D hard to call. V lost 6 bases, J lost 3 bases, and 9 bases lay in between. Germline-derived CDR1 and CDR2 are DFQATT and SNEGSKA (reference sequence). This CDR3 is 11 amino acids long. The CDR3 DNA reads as TGCAGTGCGAGTCAAGACTACGAGCAGTACTTC. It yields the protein CSASQDYEQYF.

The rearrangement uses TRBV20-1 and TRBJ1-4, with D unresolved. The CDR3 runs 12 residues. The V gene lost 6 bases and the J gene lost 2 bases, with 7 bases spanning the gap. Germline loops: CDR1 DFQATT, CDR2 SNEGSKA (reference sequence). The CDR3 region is CSAWRTNEKLFF. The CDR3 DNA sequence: TGCAGTGCCTGGAGGACTAATGAAAAACTGTTTTTT.

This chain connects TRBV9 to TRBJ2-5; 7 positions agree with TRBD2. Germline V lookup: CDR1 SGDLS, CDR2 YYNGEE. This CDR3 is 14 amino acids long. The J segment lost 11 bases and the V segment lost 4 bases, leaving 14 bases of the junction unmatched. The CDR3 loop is CASSMGLADNEQYF. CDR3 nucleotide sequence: TGTGCCAGCAGCATGGGGCTAGCGGACAATGAGCAGTACTTC.

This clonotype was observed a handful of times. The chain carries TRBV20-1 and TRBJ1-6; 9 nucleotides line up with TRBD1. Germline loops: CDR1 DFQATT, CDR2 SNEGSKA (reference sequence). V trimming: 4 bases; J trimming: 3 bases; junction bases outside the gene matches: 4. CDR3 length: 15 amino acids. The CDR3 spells CSAIEDRGYNSPLHF. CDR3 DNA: TGCAGTGCTATCGAGGACAGGGGCTATAATTCACCCCTCCACTTT.

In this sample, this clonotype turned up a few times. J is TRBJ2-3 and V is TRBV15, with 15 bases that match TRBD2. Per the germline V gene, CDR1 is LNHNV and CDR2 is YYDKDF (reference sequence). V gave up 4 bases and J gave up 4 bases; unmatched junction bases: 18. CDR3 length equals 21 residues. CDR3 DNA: TGTGCCACCAGCACCACCATAGGACTAGCGGGAGGGCCGGAGATCCCAGATACGCAGTATTTT. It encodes CATSTTIGLAGGPEIPDTQYF.